A single sample is the source of the 4 T cell receptor beta chains below, sequenced in a study of T cell responses to AZD1222 COVID-19 vaccine. Method: immunoSEQ multiplex PCR; TCRdb's copy keeps in-frame clones and lacks some. The sample has some 25,000 clones; around 90% are singletons. The source was peripheral blood, collected 28 days after the second AZD1222 dose. The receptors shown here come from an adult who received the AZD1222 COVID-19 vaccine.

V gene TRBV18 combines with J gene TRBJ1-5; maybe TRBD1 (6 bases). The germline CDR1 and CDR2 sequences are KGHSH and LQKENI. CDR3 length: 15 residues. Trimming cost V 2 bases and J 7 bases, with 15 bases left between them. In DNA form, the CDR3 reads TGTGCCAGCTCACCAAAGGTGGGGGCGGGACAGCCCCAGCATTTT. Translation: CASSPKVGAGQPQHF.

This chain connects TRBV28 to TRBJ1-2; TRBD1 matches at 7 bases. The CDR3 is made up of 15 amino acids. V lost 7 bases and J lost 8; bases outside the gene matches: 16. In germline, CDR1 is MDHEN, CDR2 SYDVKM. The CDR3 sequence: CASIQTGKTVGGYTF. CDR3 nucleotides: TGTGCCAGCATTCAGACAGGGAAAACGGTTGGGGGCTACACCTTC.

The V call is TRBV18, the J call TRBJ1-4; D is uncertain. The CDR3 covers 11 residues. V lost 3 bases to trimming and J lost 8 bases, with 4 bases between them. Germline V CDR1 and CDR2: KGHSH, LQKENI. The CDR3 loop is CASSPQEKLFF. The CDR3 DNA sequence: TGTGCCAGCTCACCTCAGGAAAAACTGTTTTTT.

This CDR3 is CATSRPQGAKTQYF. The CDR3 DNA is TGTGCCACCAGCAGACCACAGGGGGCGAAGACCCAGTACTTC. This rearrangement joins TRBV15 to TRBJ2-5; TRBD1 agrees at 9 bases. Germline CDR1 LNHNV, CDR2 YYDKDF (reference sequence). The CDR3 loop spans 14 amino acids. Trimming took 2 bases from V and 6 from J; bases not matched to a gene: 4.